These 6 T cell receptor beta chains originate from one sample sequenced in a study of CD8 T cells in Susac syndrome. Random-hexamer reverse transcription was applied to 0.5 to 1 ug RNA. TCRdb independently ran MiXCR on the immunoSEQ multiplex PCR reads; one entry per CDR3 protein. The sample carries 130,000 to 150,000 distinct CDR3 sequences, approximately 93% recorded once. The sample was CD4+ T cells from PBMCs. The receptor source for this set is a human donor in good health.

The chain combines TRBV7-9 with TRBJ2-6, with D perhaps TRBD1 (5 bases). Trimming cost V 2 bases and J 2 bases, with 16 bases left between them. The CDR3 spans 18 residues. Germline CDR1 SEHNR, CDR2 FQNEAQ (reference sequence). DNA for the CDR3: TGTGCCAGCAGCTTATTCGGCAGGGTCGGCCCTGGGGCCAACGTCCTGACTTTC. Protein product: CASSLFGRVGPGANVLTF.

The count of this clonotype is one. The chain links TRBV12-3 or TRBV12-4 to TRBJ2-2; the match to TRBD2 covers 9 bases. Trimming at V came to 2 bases and at J to 5 bases, leaving 9 bases not matched to a gene. This CDR3 has 17 residues. The CDR3 DNA is TGTGCCAGCAGTTTATTTGGTAGCGGGAGTAGGACCGGGGAGCTGTTTTTT. This codes for CASSLFGSGSRTGELFF.

The rearrangement uses TRBV29-1 and TRBJ1-1; 7 nucleotides align to TRBD1. The J segment lost 0 bases and the V segment lost 7 bases, leaving 5 bases of the junction unmatched. The CDR3 contains 13 residues. Per germline, CDR1 SQVTM and CDR2 ANQGSEA. CDR3 in amino acids: CSAGQVLNTEAFF. CDR3 nucleotide sequence: TGCAGCGCCGGACAGGTATTGAACACTGAAGCTTTCTTT.

This clonotype was seen just once. V gene TRBV5-6 combines with J gene TRBJ2-5; D uncertain. The CDR3 has 15 residues. Germline V gene lookup returns CDR1 SGHDT and CDR2 YYEEEE. Trimming pared 1 base from V and 5 bases from J, leaving 15 bases between. The CDR3 bases are TGTGCCAGCAGCTTGTTTACCGACTGGGTGGAGACCCAGTACTTC. This translates into CASSLFTDWVETQYF. Full variable domain (remainder filled in from reference TRBV5-6 and TRBJ2-5): DAGVTQSPTHLIKTRGQQVTLRCSPKSGHDTVSWYQQALGQGPQFIFQYYEEEERQRGNFPDRFSGHQFPNYSSELNVNALLLGDSALYLCASSLFTDWVETQYFGPGTRLLVL.

Written as DNA, the CDR3 is TGCAGTGCGGGAGGAACCGCGGGGGAAGCTTTCTTT. Its translation: CSAGGTAGEAFF. The gene calls are TRBV20-1 and TRBJ1-1; D unresolved. Germline CDR1 DFQATT, CDR2 SNEGSKA (reference sequence). Trimming left V 6 bases short and J 8 bases short, with 16 bases between. There are 12 residues in the CDR3.

The V call is TRBV30, the J call TRBJ1-5, with a tentative D call TRBD1 (6 bases). The germline V and J ends were trimmed by 2 bases and 2 bases, with 13 bases remaining between them. The CDR3 is made up of 15 amino acids. The V gene's germline CDR1 is GTSNPN and CDR2 SVGIG (reference sequence). DNA of the CDR3: TGTGCCTGGAGTCTGGGGGCGCGGGGCAATCAGCCCCAGCATTTT. Its translation is CAWSLGARGNQPQHF.